The entry that follows covers one T cell receptor (beta chain) sequence. Method: immunoSEQ multiplex PCR; TCRdb's copy keeps in-frame clones and lacks some. In the table there are over 150,000 clones, more than 80% of which are singletons. The entry originates in a study of blood T cell repertoires in COVID-19. As for the study in general: The origin of the acute and convalescent COVID-19 samples was the United States, Italy and Spain. From T cells, B-cell-depleted T cells, or PBMCs came the material, which was cDNA or gDNA.

CDR3 length equals 16 residues. V trimming: 6 bases; J trimming: 1 base; junction bases outside the gene matches: 8. Germline V lookup: CDR1 SGHRS, CDR2 YFSETQ. This receptor was obtained from a human donor in a cohort sampled during active COVID-19. Sequencing used peripheral blood. The rearrangement links TRBV5-1 to TRBJ2-3, with 10 positions matching TRBD2. The CDR3 region has the DNA TGCGCCAGCATGAGATCCCTAGCGGGGGGCACAGATACGCAGTATTTT. The encoded protein is CASMRSLAGGTDTQYF.